Listed below are T cell receptor beta chains from one sample, sequenced in a study of blood T cell repertoires in COVID-19. Sequenced by immunoSEQ multiplex PCR; TCRdb stores in-frame clones only, minus some. The sample holds tens of thousands of clones; 70% to 90% are singletons and the top ten take 11%. What was sequenced was peripheral blood. The receptors were gathered from a human donor in a cohort sampled during active COVID-19. Each CDR3 is given with its conserved first and last residue. The D gene is left open where the match is weak. Rows give clone size only sometimes, using once, few, many, or a class for an expanded clone.

j_call	d_call	clone_size	v_call	cdr3_nt	cdr3_aa
TRBJ2-2	TRBD2	once	TRBV29-1	TGCAGCGTTGCCAGGAGCTCCCTAGGTGGGAGGGCCGCCGGGGAGCTGTTTTTT	CSVARSSLGGRAAGELFF
TRBJ2-1	TRBD2	-	TRBV19	TGTGCCAGTAGTTCATCTACTAGCGGGAGAGGAAATGAGCAGTTCTTC	CASSSSTSGRGNEQFF
TRBJ1-6	TRBD1	-	TRBV3-1/TRBV3-2	TGTGCCAGCAGCCAACCCAACAGGGGGCCTTCACCCCTCCACTTT	CASSQPNRGPSPLHF
TRBJ2-2	-	-	TRBV18	TGTGCCAGCTCTCCAACCGCTAGCGTGACCGGGGAGCTGTTTTTT	CASSPTASVTGELFF
TRBJ2-5	-	once	TRBV5-4	TGTGCCAGCAGCTTGCCGCAGGGGGAGACCCAGTACTTC	CASSLPQGETQYF
TRBJ2-7	-	once	TRBV27	TGTGCCAGCAGTTTATCTCAGTCCCTTACCTACGAGCAGTACTTC	CASSLSQSLTYEQYF
TRBJ2-7	TRBD2	-	TRBV6-1	TGTGCCAGCAGTGAACAGCCTAGCGGGGGGATACAATCCTACGAGCAGTACTTC	CASSEQPSGGIQSYEQYF
TRBJ2-7	-	-	TRBV27	TGTGCCAGCAGTTTATTGGGACAATCCTTGGGGGACGAGCAGTACTTC	CASSLLGQSLGDEQYF
TRBJ2-7	TRBD2	-	TRBV5-1	TGCGCCAGCAAGCGGGAGGCTACCTACGAGCAGTACTTC	CASKREATYEQYF
TRBJ1-1	TRBD1	once	TRBV19	TGTGCCAGTAGTATAGGACAGGGAGGGAACACTGAAGCTTTCTTT	CASSIGQGGNTEAFF
TRBJ1-5	TRBD1	few	TRBV19	TGTGCCAGTAGGGGACAGGGGGAACAGCCCCAGCATTTT	CASRGQGEQPQHF
TRBJ2-1	-	-	TRBV5-8	TGTGCCAGCAGCTTGGCCAGATACAATGAGCAGTTCTTC	CASSLARYNEQFF
TRBJ2-3	-	-	TRBV2	TGTGCCAGCAGTGTAGGGACAAGCTCGGGTACGCAGTATTTT	CASSVGTSSGTQYF
TRBJ1-5	-	few	TRBV10-2	TGCGCCAGCAGGGGGTCAGGGGATAGCAATCAGCCCCAGCATTTT	CASRGSGDSNQPQHF
TRBJ1-4	-	once	TRBV2	TGTGCCAGCAGTGAAATGAGGAGCCTATCTAATGAAAAACTGTTTTTT	CASSEMRSLSNEKLFF
TRBJ2-7	-	-	TRBV9	TGTGCCAGCAGCGTAGCCGAGGGTCTCTCCGAGCAGTACTTC	CASSVAEGLSEQYF
TRBJ1-6	-	-	TRBV3-1/TRBV3-2	TGTGCCAGCAGCCAGCACGGGATGGACCTCCACTTT	CASSQHGMDLHF
TRBJ2-5	-	-	TRBV2	TGTGCCAGCGTAATGAGAAAATGGGAGACCCAGTACTTC	CASVMRKWETQYF
TRBJ1-1	TRBD1	-	TRBV25-1	TGTGCCAGCACCCTCGGACAGGGAGGGAACACTGAAGCTTTCTTT	CASTLGQGGNTEAFF
TRBJ1-5	-	-	TRBV28	TGTGCCAGCAGATTCTTCTCTGGCAATCAGCCCCAGCATTTT	CASRFFSGNQPQHF
TRBJ2-2	TRBD2	-	TRBV14	TGTGCCAGCGCCAGCGGGGCGAGGGGCACCGGGGAGCTGTTTTTT	CASASGARGTGELFF
TRBJ2-7	TRBD1	-	TRBV5-1	TGCGCCAGCAGTTCGGACAGGTTATACGAGCAGTACTTC	CASSSDRLYEQYF
TRBJ2-1	-	-	TRBV7-9	TGTGCCAGCAGCTTCTACCCGCGAGACAATGAGCAGTTCTTC	CASSFYPRDNEQFF
TRBJ2-7	-	-	TRBV19	TGTGCCAGTAGTACCGCGGGACAGCTAGACGACGAGCAGTACTTC	CASSTAGQLDDEQYF
TRBJ1-5	-	few	TRBV24-1	TGTGCCACCAGTGATTCTTGGGGGCATCAGCCCCAGCATTTT	CATSDSWGHQPQHF
TRBJ2-4	TRBD1	-	TRBV7-2	TGTGCCAGCAGCTTAGCAATAGGACAGGGAAACATTCAGTACTTC	CASSLAIGQGNIQYF
TRBJ1-1	TRBD1	-	TRBV4-1	TGCGCCAGCAGCCAAGCTGGGACAGGGGGCAGGCAAACAACTGAAGCTTTCTTT	CASSQAGTGGRQTTEAFF
TRBJ1-1	-	-	TRBV15	TGTGCCACCAGCAGTCCCTCCCGCGGGTCCCTGAACCCTGAAGCTTTCTTT	CATSSPSRGSLNPEAFF
TRBJ1-5	TRBD1	few	TRBV6-5	TGTGCCAGCATGAGGGGGCAGGGGAGCAATCAGCCCCAGCATTTT	CASMRGQGSNQPQHF
TRBJ1-2	TRBD1	-	TRBV20-1	TGCAGTGCCGTGACAGGGGCCGACTACACCTTC	CSAVTGADYTF
TRBJ2-5	TRBD2	few	TRBV9	TGTGCCAGCAGCGTAATGGGAGGGAGCCAAGAGACCCAGTACTTC	CASSVMGGSQETQYF
TRBJ2-2	TRBD1	-	TRBV19	TGTGCCAGTAGGCCGGGACAGGGATTCCCCGGGGAGCTGTTTTTT	CASRPGQGFPGELFF
TRBJ2-1	TRBD2	once	TRBV5-1	TGCGCCAGCAGCTTGGTTACTAGCGGTGGGGGTGAGCAGTTCTTC	CASSLVTSGGGEQFF
TRBJ2-5	-	-	TRBV6-5	TGTGCCAGCAGTTTAACGGGGGAGACCCAGTACTTC	CASSLTGETQYF
TRBJ2-1	-	once	TRBV28	TGTGCCAGCACCCCAAGCGGTGAACAAACCAATGAGCAGTTCTTC	CASTPSGEQTNEQFF
TRBJ1-2	-	-	TRBV2	TGTGCCAGCAGCCAGGGCGCTTCTCCTGGCTACACCTTC	CASSQGASPGYTF
TRBJ1-5	TRBD1	-	TRBV10-3	TGTGCCATCAGGGGGACAGGGGGGGATCAGCCCCAGCATTTT	CAIRGTGGDQPQHF
TRBJ1-1	TRBD1	-	TRBV27	TGTGCCAGCACCTCCGGGGAGGACAGGGGGGGCACTGAAGCTTTCTTT	CASTSGEDRGGTEAFF
TRBJ1-5	-	-	TRBV6-6	TGTGCCAGCAGTAAGCGGGACCGTCCCCAGCATTTT	CASSKRDRPQHF
TRBJ2-3	-	-	TRBV9	TGTGCCAGCAGCGTAGCTTCGGCAGCGGCAGATACGCAGTATTTT	CASSVASAAADTQYF
TRBJ2-7	TRBD1	-	TRBV20-1	TGCAGTGCTAGTGCCCCGACAGGGCCCCCCTACGAGCAGTACTTC	CSASAPTGPPYEQYF
TRBJ2-2	-	-	TRBV13	TGTGCCAGCAGCTTTAGGAACACCGGGGAGCTGTTTTTT	CASSFRNTGELFF
TRBJ2-3	-	-	TRBV5-1	TGCGCCAGCAGCAAAGGGGGCACAGATACGCAGTATTTT	CASSKGGTDTQYF
TRBJ2-4	-	-	TRBV28	TGTGCCAGCAGTGCGTCGGCCAAAAACATTCAGTACTTC	CASSASAKNIQYF
TRBJ2-1	TRBD1	-	TRBV9	TGTGCCAGCAGCGTAGCGACAGGGCCACTCAATGAGCAGTTCTTC	CASSVATGPLNEQFF
TRBJ1-2	-	-	TRBV29-1	TGCAGCGTTGACGAGATAGAGGGGGTCGGAGGCTACACCTTC	CSVDEIEGVGGYTF